The entry below describes one T cell receptor (beta chain). CDR3 length: 14 residues. Germline V gene data show CDR1 as SEHNR and CDR2 as FQNEAQ (reference sequence). J was trimmed by 6 bases and V by 3 bases; bases with no gene match: 3. The sample is drawn from a study of blood T cell repertoires in COVID-19. Study context: T cells, B-cell-depleted T cells, or PBMCs provided the cDNA or gDNA that served as material.

TCRdb keeps only in-frame clones here, not all; method: immunoSEQ multiplex PCR. The sample carries 250,000 or so clones, 85% to 90% recorded once. A COVID-19 case was met by exposed participants within 2 weeks before study entry. This TCR derives from a man aged 50-59 years who had been exposed to COVID-19. The chain combines TRBV7-9 with TRBJ2-2, with TRBD1 matching over 8 bases. The sample was PBMCs or T cells enriched from blood (not recorded which). The CDR3 protein is CASSFQQGAGELFF. The CDR3 bases are TGTGCCAGCAGCTTTCAACAGGGGGCCGGGGAGCTGTTTTTT.